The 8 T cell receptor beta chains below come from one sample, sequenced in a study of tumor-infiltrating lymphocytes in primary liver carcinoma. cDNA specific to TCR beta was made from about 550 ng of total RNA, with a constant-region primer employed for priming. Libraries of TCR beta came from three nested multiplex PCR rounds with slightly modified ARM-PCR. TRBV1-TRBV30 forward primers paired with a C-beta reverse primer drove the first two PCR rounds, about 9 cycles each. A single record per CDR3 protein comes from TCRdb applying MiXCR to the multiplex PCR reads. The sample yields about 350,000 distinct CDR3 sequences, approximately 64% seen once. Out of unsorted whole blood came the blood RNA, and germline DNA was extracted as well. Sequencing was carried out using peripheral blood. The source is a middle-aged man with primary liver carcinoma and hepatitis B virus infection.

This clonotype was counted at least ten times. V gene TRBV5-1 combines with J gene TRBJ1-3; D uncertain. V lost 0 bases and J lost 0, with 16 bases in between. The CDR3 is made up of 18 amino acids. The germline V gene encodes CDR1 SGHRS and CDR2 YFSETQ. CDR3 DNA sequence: TGCGCCAGCAGCTTGGGACGGCGAAAACTAGACTCTGGAAACACCATATATTTT. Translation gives CASSLGRRKLDSGNTIYF.

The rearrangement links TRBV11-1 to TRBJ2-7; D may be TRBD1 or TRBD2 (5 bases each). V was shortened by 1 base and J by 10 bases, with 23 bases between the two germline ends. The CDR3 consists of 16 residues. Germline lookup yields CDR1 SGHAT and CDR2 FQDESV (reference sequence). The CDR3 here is CASSLGGNIVRYYQYF. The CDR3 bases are TGTGCCAGCAGCTTAGGGGGGAACATTGTAAGGTACTACCAGTACTTC. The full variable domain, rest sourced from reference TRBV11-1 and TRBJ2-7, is EAEVAQSPRYKITEKSQAVAFWCDPISGHATLYWYRQILGQGPELLVQFQDESVVDDSQLPKDRFSAERLKGVDSTLKIQPAELGDSAMYLCASSLGGNIVRYYQYFGPGTRLTVT.

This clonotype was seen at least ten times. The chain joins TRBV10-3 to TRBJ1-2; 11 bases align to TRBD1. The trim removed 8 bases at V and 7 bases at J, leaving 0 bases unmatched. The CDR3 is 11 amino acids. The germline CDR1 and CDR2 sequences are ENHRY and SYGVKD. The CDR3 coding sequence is TGTGCCATCGGGACAGGGGGTGGCTACACCTTC. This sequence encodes CAIGTGGGYTF.

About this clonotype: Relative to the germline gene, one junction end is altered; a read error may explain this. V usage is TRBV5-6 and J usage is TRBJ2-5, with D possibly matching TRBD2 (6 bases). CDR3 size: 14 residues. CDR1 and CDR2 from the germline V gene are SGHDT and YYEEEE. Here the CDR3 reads CANSLRDWQETQYF. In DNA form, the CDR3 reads TGTGCCAACAGCTTGCGGGACTGGCAAGAGACCCAGTACTTC.

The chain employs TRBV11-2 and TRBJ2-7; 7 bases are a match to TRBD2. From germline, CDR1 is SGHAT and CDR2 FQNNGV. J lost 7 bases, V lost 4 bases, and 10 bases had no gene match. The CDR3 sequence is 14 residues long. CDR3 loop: CASSYRTRTFEQYF. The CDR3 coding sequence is TGTGCCAGCAGCTACAGGACTAGGACCTTTGAGCAGTACTTC.

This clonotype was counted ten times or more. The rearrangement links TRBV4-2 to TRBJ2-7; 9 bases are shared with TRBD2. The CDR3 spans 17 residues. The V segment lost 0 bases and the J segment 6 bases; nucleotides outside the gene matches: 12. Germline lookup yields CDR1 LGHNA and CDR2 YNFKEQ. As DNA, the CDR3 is TGTGCCAGCAGCCAAGATCTAGCGGGGACGTTTACTTCCGAGCAGTACTTC. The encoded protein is CASSQDLAGTFTSEQYF.

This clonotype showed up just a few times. The CDR3 loop reads CASSLFRAGGSKNIQYF. CDR3 DNA: TGTGCCAGCAGTTTATTTCGCGCAGGGGGGTCCAAAAACATTCAGTACTTC. The chain is built from TRBV28 and TRBJ2-4, with D possibly being TRBD1 (7 bases). The CDR3 is 17 amino acids. The V gene's germline CDR1 is MDHEN and CDR2 SYDVKM. Trimming removed 1 base from V and 2 bases from J, with 15 bases in between.

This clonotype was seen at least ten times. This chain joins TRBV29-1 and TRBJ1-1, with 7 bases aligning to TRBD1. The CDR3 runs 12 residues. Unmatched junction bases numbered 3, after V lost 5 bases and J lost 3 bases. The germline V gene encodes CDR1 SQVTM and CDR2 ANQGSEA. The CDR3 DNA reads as TGCAGCGTTCGGGGACAGTACACTGAAGCTTTCTTT. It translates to CSVRGQYTEAFF.